This is a list of T cell receptor beta chains from one sample in a study of blood T cell repertoires in COVID-19. Some clones are missing from TCRdb's copy, which holds only in-frame ones; the method was immunoSEQ multiplex PCR. The table has 50,000 to 70,000 clones, approximately 91% seen once; the top ten hold over 2%. The sample taken for sequencing was peripheral blood. The receptors stem from a man between 60 and 75 years old with acute or convalescent COVID-19. Each CDR3 is given with its conserved first and last residue. The D gene is left open where the match is weak. Expanded clones get a size class; other rows say once, few or many, or leave the size out.

v_gene	len	j_gene	abundance	d_gene	CDR3aa	CDR3nt
TRBV28	16	TRBJ2-7	.	TRBD2	CASSPGLAGLIHEQYF	TGTGCCAGCAGTCCGGGACTAGCGGGCTTAATCCACGAGCAGTACTTC
TRBV11-1	13	TRBJ2-7	.	.	CASSLGRSYEQYF	TGTGCCAGCAGCTTGGGCAGATCCTACGAGCAGTACTTC
TRBV7-3	13	TRBJ2-1	once	TRBD2	CASSPGLAREQFF	TGTGCCAGCAGCCCCGGACTAGCCCGGGAGCAGTTCTTC
TRBV28	14	TRBJ2-7	.	TRBD1	CASYRQGLSYEQYF	TGTGCCAGCTATAGACAGGGCCTCTCCTACGAGCAGTACTTC
TRBV28	14	TRBJ2-1	.	TRBD2	CASGLAGEAGEQFF	TGTGCCAGTGGACTAGCGGGAGAGGCGGGTGAGCAGTTCTTC
TRBV19	15	TRBJ1-6	.	TRBD1	CASSATGGEGSPLHF	TGTGCCAGTAGTGCGACAGGGGGTGAGGGTTCACCCCTCCACTTT
TRBV24-1	16	TRBJ2-2	.	.	CATSDFERVNTGELFF	TGTGCCACCAGTGATTTTGAGCGGGTGAACACCGGGGAGCTGTTTTTT
TRBV9	18	TRBJ1-5	.	TRBD1	CASSKTGTGGISNQPQHF	TGTGCCAGCAGCAAAACCGGGACAGGGGGGATTAGCAATCAGCCCCAGCATTTT
TRBV18	13	TRBJ1-4	.	.	CASSPGGNEKLFF	TGTGCCAGCTCACCAGGGGGGAATGAAAAACTGTTTTTT
TRBV2	14	TRBJ1-2	.	.	CASSVGRTNYGYTF	TGTGCCAGCAGTGTCGGCAGAACTAATTATGGCTACACCTTC
TRBV5-8	16	TRBJ2-2	.	TRBD2	CASSLAAGGPTGELFF	TGTGCCAGCAGCTTGGCTGCGGGAGGTCCCACCGGGGAGCTGTTTTTT
TRBV28	15	TRBJ2-7	.	TRBD1	CASSGTGQGGYEQYF	TGTGCCAGCAGCGGTACGGGACAGGGGGGGTACGAGCAGTACTTC
TRBV12-5	15	TRBJ2-7	.	TRBD2	CASGVLAGGPGEQYF	TGTGCTAGTGGGGTATTAGCGGGAGGGCCGGGGGAGCAGTACTTC
TRBV9	16	TRBJ1-6	.	TRBD1	CASSAERTGNNSPLHF	TGTGCCAGCAGCGCGGAAAGGACAGGGAATAATTCACCCCTCCACTTT
TRBV28	15	TRBJ2-3	.	TRBD2	CASSLSLAEDVTQYF	TGTGCCAGCAGTTTGAGTCTAGCGGAGGATGTTACGCAGTATTTT
TRBV27	14	TRBJ1-5	.	.	CASSPVGGNQPQHF	TGTGCCAGCAGTCCTGTGGGCGGCAATCAGCCCCAGCATTTT
TRBV3-1/TRBV3-2	16	TRBJ2-5	.	.	CASSQLRDTPGETQYF	TGTGCCAGCAGCCAACTCCGGGACACACCCGGGGAGACCCAGTACTTC
TRBV25-1	16	TRBJ1-3	.	.	CASKQTDTDSGNTIYF	TGTGCCAGCAAACAAACGGACACCGACTCTGGAAACACCATATATTTT
TRBV19	14	TRBJ2-7	.	TRBD1	CASNGADRGYEQYF	TGTGCCAGTAACGGCGCGGACAGGGGCTACGAGCAGTACTTC
TRBV12-3/TRBV12-4	13	TRBJ1-5	.	.	CASSPGTNQPQHF	TGTGCCAGCAGCCCGGGAACTAATCAGCCCCAGCATTTT
TRBV27	16	TRBJ2-1	.	.	CASSLPPGTLYNEQFF	TGTGCCAGCAGTTTGCCCCCGGGAACCCTTTACAATGAGCAGTTCTTC
TRBV7-2	15	TRBJ2-1	.	.	CASTPLGAAFNEQFF	TGTGCCAGCACCCCCTTAGGTGCGGCGTTTAATGAGCAGTTCTTC
TRBV27	15	TRBJ2-7	.	TRBD2	CASSLRTSAVHEQYF	TGTGCCAGCAGTTTAAGGACTAGCGCCGTCCACGAGCAGTACTTC